The 5 T cell receptor beta chains listed next were all sequenced from one sample in a study of shared T cell receptors in the human thymus. The repertoire was sequenced with immunoSEQ multiplex PCR; TCRdb's copy has only in-frame clones and lacks some. The repertoire holds more than 550,000 clones, with about 87% as singletons. These data were likewise used in another study, on human thymus T cells.

Sequenced input: thymocytes. The receptors shown here come from a boy under two years old with a congenital heart defect.

This clone came up a few times. This chain connects TRBV10-3 to TRBJ1-2; perhaps TRBD1 as D (5 bases). V shed 6 bases and J shed 10 bases, with 18 bases lying between them. Germline CDR1 and CDR2: ENHRY and SYGVKD. The CDR3 contains 13 residues. The CDR3 DNA reads as TGTGCCATCAGGGCCACCTCAGAAGGGGCCTACACCTTC. This codes for CAIRATSEGAYTF.

The chain employs TRBV5-8 and TRBJ2-7; D possibly corresponds to TRBD2 (6 bases). CDR1 SGHTS and CDR2 YDEGEE come from the germline V gene. CDR3 size: 13 residues. V lost 4 bases and J 7 bases, leaving 15 bases between the germline ends. Here the CDR3 reads CASSGTGDREQYF. The DNA of the CDR3 is TGTGCCAGCAGCGGAACGGGGGACCGTGAGCAGTACTTC.

The chain employs TRBV5-6 and TRBJ2-3, with D tentatively TRBD2 (6 bases). The CDR3 has 17 residues. V lost 2 bases and J 0 bases, leaving 16 bases between the germline ends. CDR1 is SGHDT, CDR2 YYEEEE, per germline. The CDR3 DNA follows: TGTGCCAGCAGCTTCGCGGAGGACTATTCTAGCACAGATACGCAGTATTTT. Amino acid sequence: CASSFAEDYSSTDTQYF.

The chain carries TRBV2 and TRBJ2-1, with TRBD2 matching over 8 bases. The CDR3 contains 15 residues. Germline V gene data show CDR1 as SNHLY and CDR2 as FYNNEI. V dropped 3 bases and J dropped 4; count of bases not matched to a gene: 5. The CDR3 sequence: CASSDGLAGYNEQFF. CDR3 sequence (DNA): TGTGCCAGCAGTGACGGGCTAGCGGGTTACAATGAGCAGTTCTTC.

The J gene is TRBJ2-3, the V gene TRBV5-4; possibly TRBD2 for D (5 bases). With 4 bases removed from V and 3 bases from J, the gap between germline ends came to 21 bases. Germline V gives CDR1 SGHNT, CDR2 YYREEE (reference sequence). The CDR3 contains 17 residues. The CDR3 bases are TGTGCCAGCAGCCCGACCCTTTGGTTGGGAGTGACAGATACGCAGTATTTT. It is translated as CASSPTLWLGVTDTQYF.